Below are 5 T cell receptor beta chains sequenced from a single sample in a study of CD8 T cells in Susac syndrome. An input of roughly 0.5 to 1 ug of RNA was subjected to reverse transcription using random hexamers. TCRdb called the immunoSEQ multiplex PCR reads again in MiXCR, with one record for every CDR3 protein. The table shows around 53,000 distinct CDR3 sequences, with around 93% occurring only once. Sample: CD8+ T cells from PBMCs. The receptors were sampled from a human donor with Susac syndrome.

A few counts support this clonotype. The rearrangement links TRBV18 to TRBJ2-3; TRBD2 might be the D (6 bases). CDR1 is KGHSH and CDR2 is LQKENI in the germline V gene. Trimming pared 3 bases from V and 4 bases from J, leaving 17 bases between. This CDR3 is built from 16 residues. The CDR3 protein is CASSPKGGWRADTQYF. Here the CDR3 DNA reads TGTGCCAGCTCACCCAAGGGAGGATGGCGGGCAGATACGCAGTATTTT.

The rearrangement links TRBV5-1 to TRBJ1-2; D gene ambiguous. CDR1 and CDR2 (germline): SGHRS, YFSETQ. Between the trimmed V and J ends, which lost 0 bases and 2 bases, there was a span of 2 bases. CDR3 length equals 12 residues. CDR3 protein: CASSLGNYGYTF. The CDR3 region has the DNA TGCGCCAGCAGCTTGGGGAACTATGGCTACACCTTC.

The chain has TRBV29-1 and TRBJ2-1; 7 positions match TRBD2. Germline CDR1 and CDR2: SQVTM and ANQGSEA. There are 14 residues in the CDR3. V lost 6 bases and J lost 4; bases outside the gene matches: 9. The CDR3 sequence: CSVVGGDSYNEQFF. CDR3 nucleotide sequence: TGCAGCGTAGTGGGGGGGGACTCTTACAATGAGCAGTTCTTC.

For the CDR3, the DNA is TGTGCCAGCAGTTCAGCCAACTACGAGCAGTACTTC. Its translation: CASSSANYEQYF. The rearrangement links TRBV12-3 or TRBV12-4 to TRBJ2-7, with D uncertain. V was trimmed by 4 bases and J by 3 bases, leaving 7 bases between them. This CDR3 spans 12 amino acids.

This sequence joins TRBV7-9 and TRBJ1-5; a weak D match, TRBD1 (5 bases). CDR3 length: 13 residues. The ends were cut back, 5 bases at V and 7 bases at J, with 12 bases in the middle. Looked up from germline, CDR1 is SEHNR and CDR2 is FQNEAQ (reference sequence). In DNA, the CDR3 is TGTGCCAGCAGCGGAGGGGTCGAGCAGCCCCAGCATTTT. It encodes CASSGGVEQPQHF.